The entry below describes one T cell receptor beta chain. In terms of age and location, participants ranged from roughly 18 to 89 years and lived in about 25 US areas. Self-reported history from a screening survey and questionnaire set each donor's cohort. Symptom resolution, clearance, or two negative PCRs marked donors in Cohort 3 as recovered. This specimen comes from a study of blood T cell repertoires in COVID-19. Assay used: immunoSEQ multiplex PCR; TCRdb lists only in-frame clones, some missing. Here the sample spans 390,000 or so clones, approximately 92% being singletons. The origin of this receptor is a man in his late teens or twenties who had recovered from COVID-19. The sequencing input was PBMCs or T cells enriched from blood (not recorded which).

The CDR3 spells CASRRGPRSGAVWDFHYEQYF. DNA for the CDR3: TGTGCCAGCAGGAGGGGCCCAAGAAGTGGTGCCGTTTGGGACTTTCACTACGAGCAGTACTTC. This chain uses TRBV21-1 with TRBJ2-7; TRBD2 was called by the table and not checked on the DNA. TRBV21-1 is flagged as a pseudogene. The CDR3 contains 21 residues.